The T cell receptor beta chain under discussion was sequenced for a study of blood T cell repertoires in COVID-19. On this clone: The same CDR3 also results from other DNA sequences found in this sample.

Trimming stripped 6 bases from V and 6 bases from J, with 8 bases between. Germline V gives CDR1 MNHEY, CDR2 SVGEGT. The CDR3 has 11 residues. Produced via immunoSEQ multiplex PCR; TCRdb's table is partial and in-frame only. The top ten hold roughly 9.4% of the sample, which has around 390,000 clones, 87% seen once. This TCR came from a woman between 50 and 59 years old who had recovered from COVID-19. Sample: PBMCs or T cells enriched from blood (not recorded which). This chain uses TRBV6-2 or TRBV6-3 with TRBJ1-1; D may be TRBD1 (6 bases). The CDR3 loop is CASSQGSEAFF. The CDR3, as DNA: TGTGCCAGCAGCCAGGGGTCTGAAGCTTTCTTT.